This section outlines one TCR beta chain sequence together with its context. The assay was immunoSEQ multiplex PCR, and TCRdb's table has in-frame clones only and misses some. The sample holds 160,000 or so clones, 65% to 85% seen once. The sample belongs to a study of blood T cell repertoires in COVID-19. Germline V lookup: CDR1 KGHSH, CDR2 LQKENI. The CDR3 has 15 amino acids. V was trimmed by 5 bases and J by 3 bases, leaving 16 bases between them. Participant reports of clinical history set cohort assignment. This chain joins TRBV18 and TRBJ1-1; D call uncertain. This TCR was recovered from a woman aged 35 to 49 with acute COVID-19. Sample: PBMCs or T cells enriched from blood (not recorded which). The CDR3 here is CASSSGLEWYTEAFF. CDR3 bases: TGTGCCAGCTCATCGGGTTTAGAATGGTACACTGAAGCTTTCTTT. Together with reference TRBV18 and TRBJ1-1, the CDR3 gives the full variable domain: NAGVMQNPRHLVRRRGQEARLRCSPMKGHSHVYWYRQLPEEGLKFMVYLQKENIIDESGMPKERFSAEFPKEGPSILRIQQVVRGDSAAYFCASSSGLEWYTEAFFGQGTRLTVV.